This T cell receptor (beta chain) is from a study of T-cell memory formation after mild COVID-19. CDR3 size: 13 residues. Per germline, CDR1 DFQATT and CDR2 SNEGSKA (reference sequence). V lost 5 bases to trimming and J lost 6 bases, with 14 bases between them. This clonotype came up once. TCRdb reanalysed the 5' RACE reads using MiXCR and keeps one entry per CDR3 protein. Here the sample spans roughly 350,000 distinct CDR3 sequences, roughly 21% being singletons. This TCR was recovered from an adult woman who had mild COVID-19 (a few samples of this study predate the infection). Cell type and time point are not known. Material: PBMCs or a T cell subset sorted from them (not recorded which). The J gene is TRBJ2-4, the V gene TRBV20-1; no reliable D call. The chain's CDR3 is CSALDPTGNIQYF. CDR3 coding DNA: TGCAGTGCTCTGGACCCTACGGGAAACATTCAGTACTTC.